This entry lists 14 T cell receptor beta chains sequenced from one sample in a study of T cell repertoires in cytomegalovirus infection. Via MiXCR, TCRdb re-called the reads, giving one row per CDR3 protein. This sample has around 630,000 distinct CDR3 sequences, with roughly 26% found just once. Sequenced: CD8+ T cells from PBMCs. The source is a human donor in good health (CMV status not recorded). Some clones in this sample may be carry-over from other donors' samples.

The sample holds a few counts of this clonotype. CDR3 in amino acids: CSATVGSGSEQFF. The CDR3, as DNA: TGCAGTGCTACGGTGGGCAGCGGCAGCGAGCAGTTCTTC. V gene TRBV20-1 combines with J gene TRBJ2-1; a possible D gene is TRBD2 (5 bases). Germline-derived CDR1 and CDR2 are DFQATT and SNEGSKA (reference sequence). Trimming removed 4 bases from V and 10 bases from J, with 17 bases in between. This CDR3 comprises 13 residues.

The rearrangement joins TRBV19 to TRBJ2-7; D possibly corresponds to TRBD1 (5 bases). Deletions cut 4 bases from V and 4 bases from J, with 17 bases between. Germline CDR1 is LNHDA and CDR2 is SQIVND (reference sequence). CDR3 length equals 15 residues. The CDR3 DNA is TGTGCCAGTAGTACCGACAGTGATTCCCGTTACGAGCAGTACTTC. This gives the protein CASSTDSDSRYEQYF.

This clonotype appeared a few times. This chain uses TRBV19 with TRBJ2-1; D unclear. Per germline, CDR1 LNHDA and CDR2 SQIVND (reference sequence). The V end lost 1 base, the J end lost 5 bases, and 6 bases lay between the germline ends. CDR3 length equals 13 residues. CDR3: CASSIAQNNEQFF. As DNA, the CDR3 is TGTGCCAGTAGTATAGCCCAGAACAATGAGCAGTTCTTC.

This clonotype was counted ten times or more. The rearrangement links TRBV4-2 to TRBJ1-5; 8 nucleotides line up with TRBD1. There are 17 residues in the CDR3. CDR1 is LGHNA, CDR2 YNFKEQ, per germline. The V and J ends lost 3 bases and 0 bases, in that order; junction bases with no gene match: 7. The CDR3 protein is CASSQDDRGYSNQPQHF. The CDR3 DNA sequence: TGTGCCAGCAGCCAGGACGACAGGGGTTATAGCAATCAGCCCCAGCATTTT.

This clonotype turned up a few times. This sequence joins TRBV2 and TRBJ2-5; weak D call: TRBD1 (5 bases). Trimming stripped 7 bases from V and 5 bases from J, with 11 bases between. There are 12 residues in the CDR3. Germline V lookup: CDR1 SNHLY, CDR2 FYNNEI. The CDR3 is CASNQGEETQYF. The CDR3 DNA follows: TGTGCCAGCAATCAGGGTGAGGAGACCCAGTACTTC.

V gene TRBV7-9 combines with J gene TRBJ2-5; TRBD1 agrees at 7 bases. The trim removed 5 bases at V and 1 base at J, leaving 13 bases unmatched. The CDR3 loop spans 17 amino acids. Germline CDR1 SEHNR, CDR2 FQNEAQ (reference sequence). The DNA of the CDR3 is TGTGCCAGCAGCCTCCCCAGGGGAGAGGGGGCCCAAGAGACCCAGTACTTC. This encodes CASSLPRGEGAQETQYF.

This clonotype was seen a single time. The CDR3 loop is CASSYDWGVNTEAFF. The CDR3 nucleotides are TGTGCCAGCAGTTATGATTGGGGAGTGAACACTGAAGCTTTCTTT. The gene calls are TRBV6-2 or TRBV6-3 and TRBJ1-1; D ambiguous. The CDR3 runs to 15 residues. V was trimmed by 3 bases and J by 0 bases, leaving 11 bases between them. Germline CDR1 and CDR2: MNHEY and SVGEGT.

Regarding this clonotype: An end of the junction does not agree with germline; a read error may underlie this. The rearrangement links TRBV5-5 to TRBJ2-1, with D possibly being TRBD2 (7 bases). CDR3 length: 16 amino acids. Per germline, CDR1 SGHKS and CDR2 YYEKEE (reference sequence). CDR3 in DNA: TGTGCCAGCAGCTCCGAGGGGGGAGGGGCGTGGAATGAGCAGTCCTTC. It yields the protein CASSSEGGGAWNEQSF.

The V call is TRBV6-1, the J call TRBJ2-6; D not resolved. Germline lookup yields CDR1 MNHNS and CDR2 SASEGT. The CDR3 is 16 amino acids. V was cut by 6 bases and J by 0 bases, with 12 bases left in between. The CDR3 sequence is CASRRPAYSGANVLTF. DNA for the CDR3: TGTGCCAGCAGGAGACCAGCCTACTCTGGGGCCAACGTCCTGACTTTC.

The chain recombines TRBV6-5 with TRBJ1-1, with TRBD1 identical over 7 bases. The CDR3 is 14 residues long. CDR1 is MNHEY and CDR2 is SVGAGI in the germline V gene. The V segment lost 7 bases and the J segment 1 base; nucleotides outside the gene matches: 6. The CDR3 loop reads CASKFGTANTEAFF. The CDR3 DNA reads TGTGCCAGCAAATTCGGGACAGCGAACACTGAAGCTTTCTTT.

This clonotype came up a few times. V usage is TRBV20-1 and J usage is TRBJ1-1, with D unclear. The V gene's germline CDR1 is DFQATT and CDR2 SNEGSKA (reference sequence). The V end lost 4 bases, the J end lost 6 bases, and 12 bases lay between the germline ends. The CDR3 spans 12 residues. The CDR3 is CSATWADPEAFF. CDR3 nucleotides: TGCAGTGCTACCTGGGCCGACCCTGAAGCTTTCTTT.

There are many counts of this clonotype. V is TRBV28 and J is TRBJ2-5; no reliable D call. V lost 2 bases and J lost 2, with 18 bases in between. CDR3 length: 17 amino acids. Germline loops: CDR1 MDHEN, CDR2 SYDVKM. CDR3 sequence: CASSLARRIHLQETQYF. The CDR3 region has the DNA TGTGCCAGCAGTTTAGCCCGAAGAATTCACTTACAAGAGACCCAGTACTTC.

This chain connects TRBV7-9 to TRBJ2-7; D perhaps matches TRBD1 (6 bases). Trimming cost V 5 bases and J 6 bases, with 14 bases left between them. This CDR3 is 13 amino acids long. Germline assignment: CDR1 SEHNR and CDR2 FQNEAQ (reference sequence). The CDR3 is CASSVNRVGEQYF. The CDR3 nucleotides read TGTGCCAGCAGCGTTAACAGGGTCGGCGAGCAGTACTTC.

This clonotype is a singleton in its sample. Compared with germline, one end of the junction differs, possibly owing to a read error. The rearrangement uses TRBV27 and TRBJ1-1; D may be TRBD1 (5 bases). Germline CDR1 and CDR2: MNHEY and SMNVEV (reference sequence). The CDR3 contains 11 residues. CDR3 sequence (DNA): TGTGCCAACAGTAGGGGAGGGGAAGCTTTCTTT. This codes for CANSRGGEAFF.